The next 12 T cell receptor beta chains were all read from a single sample in a study of spatial heterogeneity in lung cancer. TCRdb called the 5' RACE reads again in MiXCR, with one record for every CDR3 protein. The table has about 2,700 distinct CDR3 sequences, approximately 10% seen once. These receptors lack a known antigen. Indicated time point: sample taken at primary tumor resection. Study-level points and caveats: Within tumors, counts of expanded alpha and beta TCRs tracked tumor mutation counts.

Specimen: lung tumor tissue, collected at surgery. These receptors were obtained from a female donor with early-stage non-small cell lung cancer.

Judged by abundance, this clonotype is large. V and J are TRBV7-2 and TRBJ2-3; a possible D gene is TRBD2 (7 bases). CDR3 length: 14 amino acids. Trimming pared 8 bases from V and 7 bases from J, leaving 19 bases between. Germline loops: CDR1 SGHTA, CDR2 FQGNSA. As DNA, the CDR3 is TGTGCCAGCCGCATAGGGGGGGCGACCTATACGCAGTATTTT. Encoded protein: CASRIGGATYTQYF.

The rearrangement joins TRBV7-2 to TRBJ2-5; no firm D call. The CDR3 contains 12 residues. Between the trimmed V and J ends, which lost 2 bases and 5 bases, there was a span of 6 bases. Germline V gene lookup returns CDR1 SGHTA and CDR2 FQGNSA. The CDR3 DNA is TGTGCCAGCAGCTTAATGGCGGAGACCCAGTACTTC. Protein: CASSLMAETQYF.

By share, this clonotype ranks as medium-sized. The chain carries TRBV7-9 and TRBJ2-7, with 11 nucleotides matching TRBD2. The CDR3 covers 16 residues. From germline, CDR1 is SEHNR and CDR2 FQNEAQ (reference sequence). Trimming cost V 4 bases and J 4 bases; bases outside gene matches: 9. The CDR3 DNA is TGTGCCAGCAGCTCCCCGACTAGCGGGGAGGATTACGAGCAGTACTTC. The encoded protein is CASSSPTSGEDYEQYF.

Sample share makes this clonotype large. The chain is built from TRBV5-4 and TRBJ1-1; the match to TRBD1 covers 9 bases. The CDR3 length is 14 residues. Germline CDR1 SGHNT, CDR2 YYREEE (reference sequence). Trimming at V came to 3 bases and at J to 5 bases, leaving 5 bases not matched to a gene. For the CDR3, the DNA is TGTGCCAGCAGCTCTGGACAGGGGAGGACTGAAGCTTTCTTT. It specifies CASSSGQGRTEAFF.

This clonotype was detected ten times or more. This chain joins TRBV20-1 and TRBJ2-1; TRBD2 agrees at 9 bases. The germline V gene encodes CDR1 DFQATT and CDR2 SNEGSKA (reference sequence). V was clipped by 6 bases and J by 4 bases; unmatched bases: 16. The CDR3 runs to 17 residues. The CDR3 bases are TGCAGTGCAAACGGGGTGTTAGCGGGAGCTTCTTACAATGAGCAGTTCTTC. Its translation is CSANGVLAGASYNEQFF.

The chain joins TRBV12-3 or TRBV12-4 to TRBJ2-2, with D tentatively TRBD1 or TRBD2 (5 bases each). V gave up 3 bases and J gave up 2 bases, with 16 bases separating them. The CDR3 contains 17 residues. CDR3 protein: CASSFEGVRDNTGELFF. CDR3 nucleotide sequence: TGTGCCAGCAGTTTTGAGGGCGTCAGGGACAACACCGGGGAGCTGTTTTTT.

This clonotype is medium-sized within its sample. This chain joins TRBV19 and TRBJ2-3; D possibly corresponds to TRBD2 (6 bases). V lost 5 bases and J 3 bases, leaving 15 bases between the germline ends. The germline V gene has CDR1 LNHDA and CDR2 SQIVND (reference sequence). The CDR3 is 15 residues long. The CDR3 bases are TGTGCCAGTAGTCCGGACTATGGTTTGACAGATACGCAGTATTTT. Translating it yields CASSPDYGLTDTQYF.

A few counts support this clonotype. This sequence joins TRBV20-1 and TRBJ1-1, with D unresolved. Trimming stripped 6 bases from V and 6 bases from J, with 14 bases between. Germline V gene data show CDR1 as DFQATT and CDR2 as SNEGSKA (reference sequence). The CDR3 extends over 12 amino acids. The CDR3 sequence is CSAAGYFPEAFF. CDR3 coding DNA: TGCAGTGCGGCGGGATATTTTCCTGAAGCTTTCTTT.

This clonotype was observed at least ten times. The chain combines TRBV9 with TRBJ1-6; a weak D match, TRBD1 (6 bases). CDR1 is SGDLS and CDR2 is YYNGEE in the germline V gene. V lost 3 bases and J lost 7, with 14 bases in between. CDR3 length: 15 residues. In DNA form, the CDR3 reads TGTGCCAGCAGCGCTTACAGGGCTGGAAATTCACCCCTCCACTTT. Its translation: CASSAYRAGNSPLHF. Full variable domain (rest looked up from reference TRBV9 and TRBJ1-6): DSGVTQTPKHLITATGQRVTLRCSPRSGDLSVYWYQQSLDQGLQFLIQYYNGEERAKGNILERFSAQQFPDLHSELNLSSLELGDSALYFCASSAYRAGNSPLHFGNGTRLTVT.

This clonotype is labeled medium-sized. V and J are TRBV11-2 and TRBJ2-7; D is uncertain. CDR3 length: 12 residues. Germline V lookup: CDR1 SGHAT, CDR2 FQNNGV. V was clipped by 1 base and J by 4 bases, with 5 bases between them. The DNA of the CDR3 is TGTGCCAGCAGCTTAGCGAGGTACGAGCAGTACGTC. Protein product: CASSLARYEQYV.

By share, this clonotype ranks as medium-sized. The V gene is TRBV12-3 or TRBV12-4, the J gene TRBJ2-1; D assignment may be TRBD1 or TRBD2 (6 bases each). This CDR3 contains 15 residues. The V and J ends lost 3 bases and 4 bases respectively, with 13 bases between them. The CDR3, as DNA: TGTGCCAGCAGTTTTATGGGGGGCCCTTACAATGAGCAGTTCTTC. Residues: CASSFMGGPYNEQFF.

Only a few counts were recorded for this clonotype. The V call is TRBV6-5, the J call TRBJ2-5; no reliable D call. This CDR3 contains 15 residues. Trimming stripped 0 bases from V and 5 bases from J, with 13 bases between. Germline V gene lookup returns CDR1 MNHEY and CDR2 SVGAGI. CDR3 in DNA: TGTGCCAGCAGTTACTCGAGGATGCCCTGGGAGACCCAGTACTTC. It encodes CASSYSRMPWETQYF.